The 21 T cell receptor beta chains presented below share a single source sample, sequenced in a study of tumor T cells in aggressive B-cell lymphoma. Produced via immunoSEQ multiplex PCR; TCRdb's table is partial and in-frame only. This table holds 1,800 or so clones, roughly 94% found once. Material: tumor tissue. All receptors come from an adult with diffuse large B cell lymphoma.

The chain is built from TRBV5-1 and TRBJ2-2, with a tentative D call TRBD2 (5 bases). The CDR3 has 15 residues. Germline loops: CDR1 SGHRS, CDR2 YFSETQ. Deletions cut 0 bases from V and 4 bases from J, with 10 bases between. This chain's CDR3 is CASSLGTPGTGELFF. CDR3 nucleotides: TGCGCCAGCAGCTTGGGGACTCCGGGCACCGGGGAGCTGTTTTTT.

The CDR3 coding sequence is TGTGCCAGCAGCACGGCGACGGGCTCCTACGAGCAGTACTTC. Its translation: CASSTATGSYEQYF. The chain recombines TRBV7-2 with TRBJ2-7; D is ambiguous. Trimming shortened V by 5 bases and J by 0 bases, and 11 bases separated the two germline ends. Germline V gene lookup returns CDR1 SGHTA and CDR2 FQGNSA. CDR3 length: 14 residues.

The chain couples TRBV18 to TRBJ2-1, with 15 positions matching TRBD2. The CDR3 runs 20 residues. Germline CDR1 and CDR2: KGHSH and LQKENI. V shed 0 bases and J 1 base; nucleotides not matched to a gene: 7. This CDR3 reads CASSPPSGLAGGRSYNEQFF. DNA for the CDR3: TGTGCCAGCTCACCACCGTCGGGACTAGCGGGGGGACGGTCCTACAATGAGCAGTTCTTC.

Here the CDR3 DNA reads TGTGCCAGCAGTTACGCAGGGGTAGAAGCTTTCTTT. It is translated as CASSYAGVEAFF. This chain uses TRBV6-5 with TRBJ1-1, with D possibly TRBD1 on 6 matching bases. Looked up from germline, CDR1 is MNHEY and CDR2 is SVGAGI. Deletions cut 2 bases from V and 8 bases from J, with 9 bases between. The CDR3 has 12 amino acids.

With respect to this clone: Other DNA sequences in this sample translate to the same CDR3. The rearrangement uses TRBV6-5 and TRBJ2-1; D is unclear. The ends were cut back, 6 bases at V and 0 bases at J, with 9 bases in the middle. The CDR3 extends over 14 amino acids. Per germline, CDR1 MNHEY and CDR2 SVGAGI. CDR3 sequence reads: CASSLASSYNEQFF. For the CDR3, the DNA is TGTGCCAGCAGCTTGGCTAGCTCCTACAATGAGCAGTTCTTC.

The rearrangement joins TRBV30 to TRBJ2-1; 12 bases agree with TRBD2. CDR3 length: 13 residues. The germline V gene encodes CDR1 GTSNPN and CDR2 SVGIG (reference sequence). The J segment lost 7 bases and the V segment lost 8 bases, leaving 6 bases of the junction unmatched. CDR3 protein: CARTGLAGNEQFF. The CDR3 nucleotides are TGTGCCCGGACCGGACTAGCGGGGAATGAGCAGTTCTTC.

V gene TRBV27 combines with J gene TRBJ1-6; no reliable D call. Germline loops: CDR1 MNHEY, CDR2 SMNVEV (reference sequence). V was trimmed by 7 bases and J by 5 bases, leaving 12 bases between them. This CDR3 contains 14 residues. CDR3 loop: CASTGGLNNSPLHF. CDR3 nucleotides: TGTGCCAGCACCGGCGGACTTAATAATTCACCCCTCCACTTT.

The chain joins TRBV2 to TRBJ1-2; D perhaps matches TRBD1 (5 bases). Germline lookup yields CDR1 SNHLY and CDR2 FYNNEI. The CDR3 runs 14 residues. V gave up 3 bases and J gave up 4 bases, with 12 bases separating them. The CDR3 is CASSDFDSSYGYTF. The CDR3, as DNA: TGTGCCAGCAGTGATTTCGACAGTAGCTATGGCTACACCTTC.

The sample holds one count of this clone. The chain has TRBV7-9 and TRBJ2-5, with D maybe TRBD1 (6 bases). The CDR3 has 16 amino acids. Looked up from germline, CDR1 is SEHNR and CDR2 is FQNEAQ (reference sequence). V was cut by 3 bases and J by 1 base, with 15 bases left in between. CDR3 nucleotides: TGTGCCAGCAGCTTTCGACAGGCGACTTTCCAAGAGACCCAGTACTTC. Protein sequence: CASSFRQATFQETQYF.

CDR3 sequence reads: CASSLGTGNSNQPQHF. DNA of the CDR3: TGCGCCAGCAGCTTGGGGACGGGAAATAGCAATCAGCCCCAGCATTTT. V and J are TRBV5-1 and TRBJ1-5; D gene uncertain. Looked up from germline, CDR1 is SGHRS and CDR2 is YFSETQ. V was pared by 0 bases and J by 0 bases, with 10 bases between. This CDR3 spans 16 amino acids.

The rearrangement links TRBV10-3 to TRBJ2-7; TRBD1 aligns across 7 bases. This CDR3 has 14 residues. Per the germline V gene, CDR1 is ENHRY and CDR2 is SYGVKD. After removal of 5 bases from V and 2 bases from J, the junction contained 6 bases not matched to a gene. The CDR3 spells CAISRTGGTYEQYF. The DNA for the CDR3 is TGTGCCATCAGTAGGACAGGTGGAACCTACGAGCAGTACTTC.

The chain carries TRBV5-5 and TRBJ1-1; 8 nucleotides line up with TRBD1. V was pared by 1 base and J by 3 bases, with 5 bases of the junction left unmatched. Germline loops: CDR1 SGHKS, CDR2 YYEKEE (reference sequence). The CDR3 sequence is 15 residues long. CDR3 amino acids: CASSLMGTGDTEAFF. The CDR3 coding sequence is TGTGCCAGCAGCTTGATGGGGACAGGTGACACTGAAGCTTTCTTT.

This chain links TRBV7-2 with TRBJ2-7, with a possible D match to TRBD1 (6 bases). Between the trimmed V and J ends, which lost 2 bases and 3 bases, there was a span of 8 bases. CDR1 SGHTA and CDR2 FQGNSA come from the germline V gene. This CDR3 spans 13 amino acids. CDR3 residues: CASSLTRGYEQYF. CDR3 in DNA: TGTGCCAGCAGCTTAACCAGGGGCTACGAGCAGTACTTC.

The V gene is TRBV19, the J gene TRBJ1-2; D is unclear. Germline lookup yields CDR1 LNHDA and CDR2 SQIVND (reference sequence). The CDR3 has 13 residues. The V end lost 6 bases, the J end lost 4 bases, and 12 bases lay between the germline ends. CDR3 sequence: CASSPPTGYGYTF. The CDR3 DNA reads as TGTGCCAGTAGCCCTCCGACGGGCTATGGCTACACCTTC.

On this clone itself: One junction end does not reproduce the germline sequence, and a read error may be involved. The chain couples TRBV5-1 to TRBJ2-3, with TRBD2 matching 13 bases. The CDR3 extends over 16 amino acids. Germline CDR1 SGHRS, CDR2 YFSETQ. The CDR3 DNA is TGCGCCAGCAACTTGAAACTAGCGGGAGGGCCAGATACGCAGTATTTT. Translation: CASNLKLAGGPDTQYF.

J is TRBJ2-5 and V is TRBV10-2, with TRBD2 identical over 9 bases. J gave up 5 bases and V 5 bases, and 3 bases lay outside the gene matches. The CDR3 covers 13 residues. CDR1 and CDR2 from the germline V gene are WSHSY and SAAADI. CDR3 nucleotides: TGCGCCAGCAGTTTAGGACTAGCGGAGACCCAGTACTTC. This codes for CASSLGLAETQYF.

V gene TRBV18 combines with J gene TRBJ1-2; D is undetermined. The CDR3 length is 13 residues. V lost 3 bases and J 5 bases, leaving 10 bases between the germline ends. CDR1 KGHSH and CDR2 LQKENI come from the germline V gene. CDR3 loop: CASSPRHVYGYTF. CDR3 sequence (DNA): TGTGCCAGCTCACCCAGACACGTGTATGGCTACACCTTC. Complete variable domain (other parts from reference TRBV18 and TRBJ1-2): NAGVMQNPRHLVRRRGQEARLRCSPMKGHSHVYWYRQLPEEGLKFMVYLQKENIIDESGMPKERFSAEFPKEGPSILRIQQVVRGDSAAYFCASSPRHVYGYTFGSGTRLTVV.

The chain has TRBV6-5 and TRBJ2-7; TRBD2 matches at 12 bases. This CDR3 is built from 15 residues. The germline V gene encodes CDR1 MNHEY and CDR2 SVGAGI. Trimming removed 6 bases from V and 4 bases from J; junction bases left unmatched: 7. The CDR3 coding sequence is TGTGCCAGCAGCGCCGGACTAGCGGGAAGGTACGAGCAGTACTTC. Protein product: CASSAGLAGRYEQYF.

The CDR3, as DNA: TGTGCCAGCTCCCCTCAGCGAGTTGACGGCACTGAAGCTTTCTTT. Encoded protein: CASSPQRVDGTEAFF. The chain links TRBV18 to TRBJ1-1; D call uncertain. V lost 6 bases and J 4 bases, leaving 18 bases between the germline ends. CDR1 and CDR2 from the germline V gene are KGHSH and LQKENI. CDR3 length: 15 residues.

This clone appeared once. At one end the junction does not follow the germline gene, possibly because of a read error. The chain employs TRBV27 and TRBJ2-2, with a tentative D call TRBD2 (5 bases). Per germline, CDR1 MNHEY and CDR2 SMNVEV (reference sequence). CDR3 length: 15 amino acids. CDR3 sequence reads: CASSFPAEITGELFF. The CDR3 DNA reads TGTGCCAGCAGTTTTCCAGCGGAGATCACCGGGGAGCTGTTCTTT.

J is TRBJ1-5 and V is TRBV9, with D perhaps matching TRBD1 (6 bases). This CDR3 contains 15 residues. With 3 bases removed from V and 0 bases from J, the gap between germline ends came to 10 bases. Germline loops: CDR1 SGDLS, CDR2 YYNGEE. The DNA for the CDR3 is TGTGCCAGCAGCGGCCAGGGGAATAGCAATCAGCCCCAGCATTTT. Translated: CASSGQGNSNQPQHF.